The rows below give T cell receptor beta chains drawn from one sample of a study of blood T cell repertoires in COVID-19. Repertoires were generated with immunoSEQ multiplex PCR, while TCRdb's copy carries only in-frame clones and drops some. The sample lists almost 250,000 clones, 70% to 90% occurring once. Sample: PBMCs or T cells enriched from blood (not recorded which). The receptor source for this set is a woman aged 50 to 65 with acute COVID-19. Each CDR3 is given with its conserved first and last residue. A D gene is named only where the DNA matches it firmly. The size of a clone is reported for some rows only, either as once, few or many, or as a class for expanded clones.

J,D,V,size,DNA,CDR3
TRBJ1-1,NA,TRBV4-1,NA,TGCGCCAGCAGCCAAGATTGGGGAGCTGAAGCTTTCTTT,CASSQDWGAEAFF
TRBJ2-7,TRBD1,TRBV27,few,TGTGCCAGCAGTTTTGACAGGGAACCCTACGAGCAGTACTTC,CASSFDREPYEQYF
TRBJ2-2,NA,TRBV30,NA,TGTGCCTGGAGTTCAGGGAACACCGGGGAGCTGTTTTTT,CAWSSGNTGELFF
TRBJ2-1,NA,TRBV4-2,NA,TGTGCCAGCAGCTCCCTAGAGGCTGGCTACAATGAGCAGTTCTTC,CASSSLEAGYNEQFF
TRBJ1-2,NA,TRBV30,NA,TGTGCCTGGAATCTAGCCAGGGGCGACTATGGCTACACCTTC,CAWNLARGDYGYTF
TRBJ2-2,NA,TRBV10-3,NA,TGTGCCATCAGGTCTGGCAGCTCCAGAGGCGGGGAGCTGTTTTTT,CAIRSGSSRGGELFF
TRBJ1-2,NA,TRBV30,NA,TGTGCCTGGAGTGTGGCCGGTGGAGGCTATGGCTACACCTTC,CAWSVAGGGYGYTF
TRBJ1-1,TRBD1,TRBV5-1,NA,TGCGCCAGCAGCCCCCGACAGGGCATGAACACTGAAGCTTTCTTT,CASSPRQGMNTEAFF
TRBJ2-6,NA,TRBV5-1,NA,TGCGCCAGCAGCTCTACAGGGTCCGGGGCCAACGTCCTGACTTTC,CASSSTGSGANVLTF
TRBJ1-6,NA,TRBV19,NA,TGTGCCAGTGGAAAATCGAGTCCAGTAAACAGCTCCTATAATTCACCCCTCCACTTT,CASGKSSPVNSSYNSPLHF
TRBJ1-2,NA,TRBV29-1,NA,TGCAGTACCGGGGGGTCGAGCTATGGCTACACCTTC,CSTGGSSYGYTF
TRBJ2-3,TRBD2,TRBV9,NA,TGTGCCAGCAGCGTACGGGGGGTAACAGATACGCAGTATTTT,CASSVRGVTDTQYF
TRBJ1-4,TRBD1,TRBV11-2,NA,TGTGCCAGCAGCCCGGACAGGGGGCGTGAAAAACTGTTTTTT,CASSPDRGREKLFF
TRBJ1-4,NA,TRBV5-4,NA,TGTGCCAGCAGCCCCGGAGCGACTAATGAAAAACTGTTTTTT,CASSPGATNEKLFF
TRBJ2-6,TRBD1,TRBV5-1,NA,TGCGCCACCGAAATAGGGGACAGGGGCACTGGGGCCAACGTCCTGACTTTC,CATEIGDRGTGANVLTF
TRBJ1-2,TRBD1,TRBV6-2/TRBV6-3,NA,TGTGCCAGCAGTTACCGCACCTCGGGACAGGGAGGTGGTGGCTACACCTTC,CASSYRTSGQGGGGYTF
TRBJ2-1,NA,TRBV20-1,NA,TGCAGTGCCAGTCCCGGACAGTTTGAGCAGTTCTTC,CSASPGQFEQFF
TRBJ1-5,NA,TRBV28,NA,TGTGCCAGCAGTATCCTAAATCAGCCCCAGCATTTT,CASSILNQPQHF